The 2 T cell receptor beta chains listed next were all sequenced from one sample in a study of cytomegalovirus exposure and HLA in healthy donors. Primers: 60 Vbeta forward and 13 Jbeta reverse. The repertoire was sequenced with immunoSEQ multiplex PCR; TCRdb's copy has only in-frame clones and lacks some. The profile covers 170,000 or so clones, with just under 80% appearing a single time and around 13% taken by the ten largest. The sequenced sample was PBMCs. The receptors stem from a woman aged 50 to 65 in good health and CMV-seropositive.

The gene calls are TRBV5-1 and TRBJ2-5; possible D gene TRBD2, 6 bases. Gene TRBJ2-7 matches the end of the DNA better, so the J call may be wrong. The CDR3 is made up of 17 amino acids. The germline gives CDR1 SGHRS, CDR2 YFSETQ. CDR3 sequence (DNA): TGCGCCAGCAGCTTGGGTGGCGGGGTCAGGCGCTCCTACGAGCAGTACTTC. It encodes CASSLGGGVRRSYEQYF.

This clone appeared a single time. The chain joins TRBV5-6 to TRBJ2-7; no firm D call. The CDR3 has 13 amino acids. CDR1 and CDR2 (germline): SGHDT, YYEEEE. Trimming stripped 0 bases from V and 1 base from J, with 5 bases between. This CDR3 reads CASSLAVSYEQYF. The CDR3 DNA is TGTGCCAGCAGCTTGGCGGTTTCCTACGAGCAGTACTTC.